This is a list of T cell receptor beta chains from one sample in a study of cytomegalovirus exposure and HLA in healthy donors. Repertoires were generated with immunoSEQ multiplex PCR, while TCRdb's copy carries only in-frame clones and drops some. The sample consists of around 80,000 clones, 60% to 85% of them appearing once. Sequencing input: PBMCs. Receptor source: a man in his forties in good health and CMV-seronegative. CDR3s include the opening cysteine and the closing phenylalanine or tryptophan. D genes are given only for firm matches. Size is stated for part of the rows, as once, few or many counts, or as a class when the clone is expanded.

v_gene: TRBV18
j_gene: TRBJ2-7
abundance: few
d_gene: TRBD1
CDR3aa: CASSLGTGGDEQYF
CDR3nt: TGTGCCAGCTCACTGGGGACAGGGGGCGACGAGCAGTACTTC

v_gene: TRBV6-1
j_gene: TRBJ2-7
abundance: -
d_gene: -
CDR3aa: CASSEMPPVYEQYF
CDR3nt: TGTGCCAGCAGTGAAATGCCGCCGGTCTACGAGCAGTACTTC

v_gene: TRBV7-2
j_gene: TRBJ2-7
abundance: -
d_gene: TRBD2
CDR3aa: CASSWAGLAGGNEQYF
CDR3nt: TGTGCCAGCAGCTGGGCGGGACTAGCGGGAGGGAACGAGCAGTACTTC

v_gene: TRBV30
j_gene: TRBJ1-2
abundance: few
d_gene: -
CDR3aa: CAWAPGNYGYTF
CDR3nt: TGTGCCTGGGCCCCAGGGAACTATGGCTACACCTTC

v_gene: TRBV25-1
j_gene: TRBJ2-3
abundance: -
d_gene: -
CDR3aa: CASSSGRDTQYF
CDR3nt: TGTGCCAGCAGTTCAGGGCGGGATACGCAGTATTTT

v_gene: TRBV18
j_gene: TRBJ1-1
abundance: -
d_gene: -
CDR3aa: CASSLRGTEAFF
CDR3nt: TGTGCCAGCTCACTCCGGGGCACTGAAGCTTTCTTT

v_gene: TRBV5-1
j_gene: TRBJ1-6
abundance: -
d_gene: -
CDR3aa: CASSLGQERSPLHF
CDR3nt: TGCGCCAGCAGCTTGGGACAGGAGCGGTCACCCCTCCACTTT

v_gene: TRBV5-1
j_gene: TRBJ1-6
abundance: -
d_gene: -
CDR3aa: CASSFPEDNSPLHF
CDR3nt: TGCGCCAGCAGCTTTCCAGAAGATAATTCACCCCTCCACTTT

v_gene: TRBV6-5
j_gene: TRBJ1-2
abundance: -
d_gene: TRBD1
CDR3aa: CASSYSGTGHSGYTF
CDR3nt: TGTGCCAGCAGTTACTCTGGGACAGGGCACTCCGGCTACACCTTC

v_gene: TRBV6-5
j_gene: TRBJ2-1
abundance: -
d_gene: TRBD2
CDR3aa: CASSSDTSGLINEQFF
CDR3nt: TGTGCCAGCAGTTCCGATACTAGCGGCCTAATCAATGAGCAGTTCTTC

v_gene: TRBV19
j_gene: TRBJ2-2
abundance: -
d_gene: TRBD2
CDR3aa: CASRWRPSGETGELFF
CDR3nt: TGTGCCAGTAGATGGAGGCCTAGCGGAGAGACCGGGGAGCTGTTTTTT

v_gene: TRBV28
j_gene: TRBJ2-7
abundance: many
d_gene: TRBD1
CDR3aa: CASSPTGSGEQYF
CDR3nt: TGTGCCAGCAGTCCGACAGGGTCGGGTGAGCAGTACTTC

v_gene: TRBV4-1
j_gene: TRBJ2-1
abundance: -
d_gene: -
CDR3aa: CASSQDRMTGSPYNEQFF
CDR3nt: TGCGCCAGCAGCCAAGATAGGATGACAGGTTCACCCTACAATGAGCAGTTCTTC

v_gene: TRBV14
j_gene: TRBJ1-4
abundance: -
d_gene: TRBD1
CDR3aa: CASSQEGGTGGVTNEKLFF
CDR3nt: TGTGCCAGCAGCCAAGAGGGGGGGACAGGAGGGGTAACTAATGAAAAACTGTTTTTT

v_gene: TRBV7-3
j_gene: TRBJ2-7
abundance: -
d_gene: TRBD2
CDR3aa: CASSRMGLAGVHSPVNYEQYF
CDR3nt: TGTGCCAGCAGCCGAATGGGACTAGCGGGAGTTCACTCCCCGGTAAACTACGAGCAGTACTTC

v_gene: TRBV6-1
j_gene: TRBJ1-2
abundance: -
d_gene: -
CDR3aa: CASSSTGVRGYTF
CDR3nt: TGTGCCAGCAGTTCGACAGGAGTGAGAGGCTACACCTTC

v_gene: TRBV5-5
j_gene: TRBJ1-1
abundance: -
d_gene: -
CDR3aa: CASSRGGDTEAFF
CDR3nt: TGTGCCAGCAGCAGGGGGGGGGACACTGAAGCTTTCTTT

v_gene: TRBV27
j_gene: TRBJ1-1
abundance: -
d_gene: -
CDR3aa: CASSFSGLGTEAFF
CDR3nt: TGTGCCAGCAGTTTCAGCGGGCTCGGCACTGAAGCTTTCTTT

v_gene: TRBV6-1
j_gene: TRBJ1-5
abundance: -
d_gene: -
CDR3aa: CASSDKPSQPQHF
CDR3nt: TGTGCCAGCAGTGATAAGCCCTCTCAGCCCCAGCATTTT

v_gene: TRBV19
j_gene: TRBJ1-5
abundance: -
d_gene: -
CDR3aa: CASSGQGTGQPQHF
CDR3nt: TGTGCCAGTAGTGGGCAGGGGACGGGTCAGCCCCAGCATTTT

v_gene: TRBV7-6
j_gene: TRBJ2-7
abundance: -
d_gene: TRBD2
CDR3aa: CASRPGLAGGTAYEQYF
CDR3nt: TGTGCCAGCAGACCGGGACTAGCGGGAGGTACGGCCTACGAGCAGTACTTC

v_gene: TRBV11-2
j_gene: TRBJ2-2
abundance: -
d_gene: -
CDR3aa: CASSLEQGGPGELFF
CDR3nt: TGTGCCAGCAGCTTAGAGCAGGGTGGTCCCGGGGAGCTGTTTTTT

v_gene: TRBV28
j_gene: TRBJ1-2
abundance: -
d_gene: TRBD1
CDR3aa: CASSLDRGLGGYTF
CDR3nt: TGTGCCAGCAGTCTTGACAGGGGGCTTGGTGGCTACACCTTC

v_gene: TRBV7-8
j_gene: TRBJ1-5
abundance: once
d_gene: TRBD1
CDR3aa: CASSLKGQNQPQHF
CDR3nt: TGTGCCAGCAGCTTAAAGGGACAGAATCAGCCCCAGCATTTT

v_gene: TRBV7-8
j_gene: TRBJ2-3
abundance: -
d_gene: TRBD1
CDR3aa: CASSLGQGSTDTQYF
CDR3nt: TGTGCCAGCAGCTTAGGACAGGGGAGTACAGATACGCAGTATTTT

v_gene: TRBV6-1
j_gene: TRBJ2-1
abundance: -
d_gene: -
CDR3aa: CASSEFSGSYNEQFF
CDR3nt: TGTGCCAGCAGTGAATTTAGCGGCTCCTACAATGAGCAGTTCTTC

v_gene: TRBV7-3
j_gene: TRBJ2-7
abundance: -
d_gene: TRBD2
CDR3aa: CASSSGTTNEQYF
CDR3nt: TGTGCCAGCAGCTCCGGGACTACAAACGAGCAGTACTTC

v_gene: TRBV5-1
j_gene: TRBJ1-3
abundance: -
d_gene: -
CDR3aa: CASSLSNSGNTIYF
CDR3nt: TGCGCCAGCAGCTTGTCCAACTCTGGAAACACCATATATTTT

v_gene: TRBV6-5
j_gene: TRBJ2-5
abundance: -
d_gene: -
CDR3aa: CASSYDSAETQYF
CDR3nt: TGTGCCAGCAGTTATGACAGTGCCGAGACCCAGTACTTC

v_gene: TRBV14
j_gene: TRBJ2-7
abundance: -
d_gene: TRBD1
CDR3aa: CASSKSTGTVAF
CDR3nt: TGTGCCAGCAGCAAAAGCACCGGGACAGTTGCTTTC

v_gene: TRBV18
j_gene: TRBJ1-4
abundance: -
d_gene: -
CDR3aa: CASSPPGRSNEKLFF
CDR3nt: TGTGCCAGCTCACCACCGGGGCGGAGTAATGAAAAACTGTTTTTT

v_gene: TRBV6-1
j_gene: TRBJ2-7
abundance: -
d_gene: -
CDR3aa: CASSEAAEGHEQYF
CDR3nt: TGTGCCAGCAGTGAAGCTGCGGAGGGCCACGAGCAGTACTTC

v_gene: TRBV18
j_gene: TRBJ2-5
abundance: once
d_gene: -
CDR3aa: CASSPQQREETQYF
CDR3nt: TGTGCCAGCTCACCTCAACAGAGGGAAGAGACCCAGTACTTC

v_gene: TRBV11-3
j_gene: TRBJ2-1
abundance: -
d_gene: TRBD2
CDR3aa: CASSLGSSGRTGEQFF
CDR3nt: TGTGCCAGCAGCTTAGGGTCTAGCGGGAGGACGGGTGAGCAGTTCTTC

v_gene: TRBV5-1
j_gene: TRBJ2-2
abundance: -
d_gene: -
CDR3aa: CASSPSGTYHTGELFF
CDR3nt: TGCGCCAGCAGCCCCTCCGGGACATATCACACCGGGGAGCTGTTTTTT

v_gene: TRBV7-9
j_gene: TRBJ1-5
abundance: -
d_gene: -
CDR3aa: CASSASLSQPQHF
CDR3nt: TGTGCCAGCAGCGCCTCTCTCAGTCAGCCCCAGCATTTT

v_gene: TRBV7-8
j_gene: TRBJ2-7
abundance: -
d_gene: -
CDR3aa: CASSLSEVFYEQYF
CDR3nt: TGTGCCAGCAGCTTATCCGAGGTTTTTTACGAGCAGTACTTC

v_gene: TRBV5-4
j_gene: TRBJ2-1
abundance: -
d_gene: TRBD2
CDR3aa: CASSPTSASYNEQFF
CDR3nt: TGTGCCAGCAGCCCTACTAGCGCTTCCTACAATGAGCAGTTCTTC

v_gene: TRBV6-5
j_gene: TRBJ2-4
abundance: -
d_gene: TRBD1
CDR3aa: CASRGTGTAKNIQYF
CDR3nt: TGTGCCAGCAGAGGGACAGGGACAGCCAAAAACATTCAGTACTTC

v_gene: TRBV6-1
j_gene: TRBJ2-5
abundance: -
d_gene: TRBD2
CDR3aa: CASSEGKISGRGRETQYF
CDR3nt: TGTGCCAGCAGTGAAGGGAAGATTAGCGGGAGGGGGCGGGAGACCCAGTACTTC

v_gene: TRBV6-1
j_gene: TRBJ2-5
abundance: few
d_gene: TRBD1
CDR3aa: CASGTGAGTQYF
CDR3nt: TGTGCCAGCGGGACAGGGGCCGGGACCCAGTACTTC

v_gene: TRBV27
j_gene: TRBJ1-6
abundance: once
d_gene: -
CDR3aa: CASSLGTPYNSPLHF
CDR3nt: TGTGCCAGCAGTTTGGGCACACCCTATAATTCACCCCTCCACTTT

v_gene: TRBV7-9
j_gene: TRBJ1-1
abundance: -
d_gene: -
CDR3aa: CASSLGALVTEAFF
CDR3nt: TGTGCCAGCAGCTTAGGGGCCCTGGTAACTGAAGCTTTCTTT

v_gene: TRBV6-1
j_gene: TRBJ1-5
abundance: -
d_gene: TRBD1
CDR3aa: CASSTGGNQPQHF
CDR3nt: TGTGCCAGCAGTACAGGGGGCAATCAGCCCCAGCATTTT

v_gene: TRBV11-2
j_gene: TRBJ2-6
abundance: -
d_gene: -
CDR3aa: CASSLEPRSSGANVLTF
CDR3nt: TGTGCCAGCAGCTTAGAACCCAGAAGCTCTGGGGCCAACGTCCTGACTTTC

v_gene: TRBV6-5
j_gene: TRBJ2-7
abundance: -
d_gene: TRBD1
CDR3aa: CASSRGDRYPYEQYF
CDR3nt: TGTGCCAGCAGCCGAGGGGACAGGTATCCCTACGAGCAGTACTTC

v_gene: TRBV28
j_gene: TRBJ2-5
abundance: -
d_gene: TRBD1
CDR3aa: CASSLIGQGKTQYF
CDR3nt: TGTGCCAGCAGTTTAATCGGACAGGGAAAGACCCAGTACTTC

v_gene: TRBV6-5
j_gene: TRBJ2-3
abundance: -
d_gene: -
CDR3aa: CASTPPGMSTDTQYF
CDR3nt: TGTGCCAGCACACCTCCGGGTATGAGCACAGATACGCAGTATTTT

v_gene: TRBV5-1
j_gene: TRBJ2-5
abundance: -
d_gene: -
CDR3aa: CASSLEGLEGETQYF
CDR3nt: TGCGCCAGCAGCTTGGAAGGTCTAGAGGGAGAGACCCAGTACTTC

v_gene: TRBV29-1
j_gene: TRBJ1-1
abundance: -
d_gene: -
CDR3aa: CSASPLRSTEAFF
CDR3nt: TGCAGCGCAAGCCCCCTTCGAAGCACTGAAGCTTTCTTT

v_gene: TRBV7-2
j_gene: TRBJ2-5
abundance: -
d_gene: TRBD2
CDR3aa: CASSSLAGGRETQYF
CDR3nt: TGTGCCAGCAGCTCCCTAGCGGGAGGACGGGAGACCCAGTACTTC

v_gene: TRBV19
j_gene: TRBJ2-1
abundance: -
d_gene: -
CDR3aa: CASSIEPSSYNEQFF
CDR3nt: TGTGCCAGTAGTATAGAACCGAGCTCCTACAATGAGCAGTTCTTC

v_gene: TRBV28
j_gene: TRBJ1-6
abundance: -
d_gene: TRBD1
CDR3aa: CASSLRTGAFSPLHF
CDR3nt: TGTGCCAGCAGTTTAAGGACAGGGGCCTTTTCACCCCTCCACTTT

v_gene: TRBV13
j_gene: TRBJ1-1
abundance: -
d_gene: -
CDR3aa: CASSWGGDTEAFF
CDR3nt: TGTGCCAGCAGCTGGGGGGGCGACACTGAAGCTTTCTTT

v_gene: TRBV10-3
j_gene: TRBJ2-7
abundance: -
d_gene: -
CDR3aa: CAISEPATYEQYF
CDR3nt: TGTGCCATCAGTGAACCCGCGACCTACGAGCAGTACTTC

v_gene: TRBV27
j_gene: TRBJ2-7
abundance: once
d_gene: -
CDR3aa: CASSPGVSYEQYF
CDR3nt: TGTGCCAGCAGCCCCGGGGTTTCCTACGAGCAGTACTTC